These T cell receptor beta chains were read from a single sample in a study of CD8+CD57+ T cells in acquired aplastic anemia. TCRdb itself ran the reads through MiXCR, one entry per CDR3 protein. The repertoire holds 250,000 to 350,000 distinct CDR3 sequences, with roughly 50% as singletons. The material sequenced was sorted CD4+, CD8+, or CD8+CD57+ T cells (not recorded which) from PBMCs. Every receptor here comes from a human donor with severe aplastic anemia or a healthy control (not recorded which). CDR3s include the opening cysteine and the closing phenylalanine or tryptophan. A D gene is named only where the DNA matches it firmly. Only part of the rows carry a size: once, few, many, or a class if the clone is expanded.

size | J | D | V | DNA | CDR3
. | TRBJ1-6 | . | TRBV7-3 | TGTGCCAGCAGTTCCACCAGCCTCGGGTCACCCCTCCACTTT | CASSSTSLGSPLHF
. | TRBJ2-3 | . | TRBV7-9 | TGTGCCAGCAGCTTATTAAGTGCGAGGGATACGCAGTATTTT | CASSLLSARDTQYF
. | TRBJ1-3 | TRBD1 | TRBV12-5 | TGTGCTAGTGGTTTGGCCAGGGGGCTGTCCCGCTCTGGACACACCATATATTTT | CASGLARGLSRSGHTIYF
. | TRBJ1-2 | TRBD1 | TRBV5-1 | TGCGCCAGCAGTCGCGACAGGGGGCTTGGCTACACCTTC | CASSRDRGLGYTF
many | TRBJ1-6 | . | TRBV20-1 | TGCAGTGCTAGAGATTCGGGGGCAGCACGTTTAGGGTCACCCCTCCACTTT | CSARDSGAARLGSPLHF
. | TRBJ2-7 | TRBD1 | TRBV7-9 | TGTGCCAGCAGCCCGAGAACAGGGGTGGTCGCCTACGAGCAGTACTTC | CASSPRTGVVAYEQYF
. | TRBJ2-5 | TRBD2 | TRBV7-9 | TGTGCCAGCAGCACTCTCCCGGGACTAGCGGGGAGAGCCCAAGAGACCCAGTACTTC | CASSTLPGLAGRAQETQYF
. | TRBJ2-5 | TRBD1 | TRBV5-6 | TGTGCCAGCAGCTTGACCAGGGGGCAAGAGACCCAGTACTTC | CASSLTRGQETQYF
. | TRBJ1-5 | . | TRBV15 | TGTGCCACCAGCAGAGATTTAAGGGACCAGCCCCAGCATTTT | CATSRDLRDQPQHF
many | TRBJ2-7 | . | TRBV6-1 | TGTGCCAGCACGGCCTTCTACGAGCAGTACTTC | CASTAFYEQYF
. | TRBJ2-7 | . | TRBV7-2 | TGTGCCAGCAGCGCGGCACAGGCTTCCTACGAGCAGTACTTC | CASSAAQASYEQYF
. | TRBJ2-7 | TRBD1 | TRBV27 | TGTGCCAGCAGGAGGACAGGGACCTACGAGCAGTACTTC | CASRRTGTYEQYF
few | TRBJ1-2 | . | TRBV24-1 | TGTGCCACCAGTGATACCCGGGACACAGTAGGCTACACCTTC | CATSDTRDTVGYTF
. | TRBJ2-3 | TRBD2 | TRBV3-1 | TGTGCCAGCAGCCGAGTGATGACTAGCGGGGGAGATACGCAGTATTTT | CASSRVMTSGGDTQYF
many | TRBJ1-1 | . | TRBV7-9 | TGTGCCAGCAGCTCCCAGAGTTTAGGCAGGAACACTGAAGCTTTCTTT | CASSSQSLGRNTEAFF
. | TRBJ1-5 | . | TRBV24-1 | TGTGCCACCAGTACGGATAGCAATCAGCCCCAGCATTTT | CATSTDSNQPQHF